Listed here is a single T cell receptor (beta chain). The data were taken from a study of blood T cells in healthy people across ages. Alongside a J-beta primer mix, a sample-barcoded 5' primer served in a second PCR lasting roughly 6 to 12 cycles. TCRdb re-called the 5' RACE reads through MiXCR, storing one row per CDR3 protein. The sample records 1.5 million to 2 million distinct CDR3 sequences, roughly 50% being singletons. The CDR3 has 15 residues. Germline V gene sequence: CDR1 LGHDT, CDR2 YNNKEL (reference sequence). Trimming at V came to 4 bases and at J to 5 bases, leaving 7 bases not matched to a gene.

The sample was blood. This rearrangement joins TRBV3-1 to TRBJ2-1; 8 bases line up with TRBD1. This TCR was recovered from a woman aged 40 to 49 in good health. The CDR3 region has the DNA TGTGCCAGCAGCCCGATGGACAGGGTAAACAATGAGCAGTTCTTC. Its protein is CASSPMDRVNNEQFF.